Listed below are T cell receptor beta chains from one sample, sequenced in a study of Ad26.COV2.S vaccination and SARS-CoV-2 variants. Clones were read by immunoSEQ multiplex PCR, and TCRdb kept only the in-frame ones, dropping some. The sample includes 400,000 to 450,000 clones, roughly 90% seen only once; the top ten take more than 1.5%. Sequencing was performed on peripheral blood, taken in a trial of Ad26.COV2.S vaccine versus placebo. These TCRs come from a person between 18 and 65 years old who received the Ad26.COV2.S COVID-19 vaccine or a placebo. The CDR3 runs from the conserved cysteine through the conserved F or W. Fields, in order: clone size, V gene, J gene, D gene, CDR3 DNA, CDR3 protein. A D gene is named only where the DNA matches it firmly. Rows may omit the clone size; those that give it use once, few, many or a size class.

>NA|TRBV11-3|TRBJ2-5|TRBD2
TGTGCCAGCAGCTCTACTAGCGGGGGGCCCGGCGGGAGGGGGACCCAGTACTTC
CASSSTSGGPGGRGTQYF
>NA|TRBV25-1|TRBJ2-7|NA
TGTGCCAGCAGTGAAGAGACTCCATACGAGCAGTACTTC
CASSEETPYEQYF
>NA|TRBV3-1/TRBV3-2|TRBJ2-2|TRBD2
TGTGCCAGCAGCAACCAGGTGACTAGCGGGGCGACCGGGGAGCTGTTTTTT
CASSNQVTSGATGELFF
>NA|TRBV6-1|TRBJ2-1|TRBD2
TGTGCCAGCAGTGAATTGCGGGGGACCTACAATGAGCAGTTCTTC
CASSELRGTYNEQFF
>once|TRBV7-9|TRBJ1-5|NA
TGTGCCAGCAGCCCGGGCCTCAGAGGAAATCAGCCCCAGCATTTT
CASSPGLRGNQPQHF
>once|TRBV2|TRBJ1-3|NA
TGTGCCACCCCGCGGGGGGGAAACACCATATATTTT
CATPRGGNTIYF
>NA|TRBV4-1|TRBJ2-7|NA
TGCGCCAGCAGCCCGACCACACTAGTGGAAGGCTACGAGCAGTACTTC
CASSPTTLVEGYEQYF
>NA|TRBV6-2/TRBV6-3|TRBJ2-7|NA
TGTGCCAGCAGGTACACGGGGGGCCCCGTGGGCGAGCAGTACTTC
CASRYTGGPVGEQYF
>once|TRBV7-9|TRBJ2-1|TRBD1
TGTGCCAGCAGCCAGGGACAGGTACCCAATGAGCAGTTCTTC
CASSQGQVPNEQFF
>NA|TRBV27|TRBJ2-3|NA
TGTGCCAGCAGCCTTAGCGGATTCACAGATACGCAGTATTTT
CASSLSGFTDTQYF
>NA|TRBV27|TRBJ2-5|TRBD2
TGTGCCAGCAGTTTATTCCCAAGCGGGAGCTTCCAAGAGACCCAGTACTTC
CASSLFPSGSFQETQYF
>NA|TRBV15|TRBJ1-2|NA
TGTGCCACCAGCCCCCGAACAGGACCTAACTATGGCTACACCTTC
CATSPRTGPNYGYTF
>NA|TRBV6-1|TRBJ2-7|NA
TGTGCCAGCAGTGAATGGGGATACGAGCAGTACTTC
CASSEWGYEQYF
>NA|TRBV28|TRBJ2-1|TRBD1
TGTGCCAGCAGTTTCCTCCACGCAGGGACAGGGGGCTCCTACAATGAGCAGTTCTTC
CASSFLHAGTGGSYNEQFF
>NA|TRBV5-1|TRBJ2-2|TRBD1
TGCGCCAGCAGCTTAGGACAGGGAAGCACCGGGGAGCTGTTTTTT
CASSLGQGSTGELFF
>few|TRBV7-8|TRBJ1-2|TRBD1
TGTGCCAGCAGCTTAGTGGGGACAGGGAAGGGCTACACCTTC
CASSLVGTGKGYTF
>NA|TRBV4-3|TRBJ2-3|TRBD2
TGCGCCAGCAGCCAAGGTAAAACGGGGGGGCCTATGGGCACAGATACGCAGTATTTT
CASSQGKTGGPMGTDTQYF
>NA|TRBV15|TRBJ1-3|TRBD1
TGTGCCACCAGCAGAGAGCGTTGGACAGGGGAGAGAAACACCATATATTTT
CATSRERWTGERNTIYF
>NA|TRBV6-5|TRBJ2-5|TRBD2
TGTGCCAGCAGTATAGCGGGACCGGAGACCCAGTACTTC
CASSIAGPETQYF
>NA|TRBV27|TRBJ2-3|NA
TGTGCCAGCAGTTTATCGGGGCAGCCGAGCACAGATACGCAGTATTTT
CASSLSGQPSTDTQYF
>NA|TRBV6-2/TRBV6-3|TRBJ2-5|NA
TGTGCCAGCAGTTCTATAGCGGAAACCCCACAGGAGACCCAGTACTTC
CASSSIAETPQETQYF
>NA|TRBV5-6|TRBJ2-6|NA
TGTGCCAGCAGCCCAATTTTAGGCCTCTCTGGGGCCAACGTCCTGACTTTC
CASSPILGLSGANVLTF
>NA|TRBV12-3/TRBV12-4|TRBJ1-5|NA
TGTGCCAGCAGTTACCACACCCAAATCCAGCATTTT
CASSYHTQIQHF
>NA|TRBV13|TRBJ1-3|NA
TGTGCCAGCAGCTCCAACGACGGCTCTGGAAACACCATATATTTT
CASSSNDGSGNTIYF
>once|TRBV7-2|TRBJ2-7|TRBD2
TGTGCCAGCAGCTTTAGCGGGGGGTGGTACGAGCAGTACTTC
CASSFSGGWYEQYF
>NA|TRBV27|TRBJ2-7|NA
TGTGCCAGCAGTCCGGGACGGTGGTACGAGCAGTACTTC
CASSPGRWYEQYF
>NA|TRBV11-2|TRBJ2-1|NA
TGTGCCAGCAGCTTTATGGGGGCCCGTGCTGAGCAGTTCTTC
CASSFMGARAEQFF
>NA|TRBV7-8|TRBJ1-1|TRBD1
TGTGCCAGCAGCTGGGACAGGATGTCGAACACTGAAGCTTTCTTT
CASSWDRMSNTEAFF
>NA|TRBV20-1|TRBJ2-5|NA
TGCAGTGCGAGTTGGCGCCGGGAGACCCAGTACTTC
CSASWRRETQYF
>NA|TRBV13|TRBJ1-2|TRBD1
TGTGCCAGCAGCTCTCTCGACAGGGGATACTATGGCTACACCTTC
CASSSLDRGYYGYTF
>NA|TRBV19|TRBJ2-6|NA
TGTGCCAGTAGGAAGGGGTACTCTGGGGCCAACGTCCTGACTTTC
CASRKGYSGANVLTF
>NA|TRBV6-1|TRBJ1-4|NA
TGTGCCAGCAGTGACCCGCACCAGGGAAAACTGTTTTTT
CASSDPHQGKLFF
>NA|TRBV5-1|TRBJ2-1|NA
TGCGCCAGCCGCGGGGGCCCCCAGAGTATCCAACGGTTTGATGAGCAGTTCTTC
CASRGGPQSIQRFDEQFF
>NA|TRBV7-9|TRBJ1-2|NA
TGTGCCAGCACCCAGAACAGTCAGACAGTGTACTTCACGGGCTACACCTTC
CASTQNSQTVYFTGYTF
>NA|TRBV27|TRBJ1-6|NA
TGTGCCAGCAGTCCAGGACCAAATTCACCCCTCCACTTT
CASSPGPNSPLHF
>NA|TRBV19|TRBJ2-7|TRBD2
TGTGCCAGTAGTTGGGCTAGCGGGGACTACGAGCAGTACTTC
CASSWASGDYEQYF
>NA|TRBV27|TRBJ1-6|NA
TGTGCCAGCAGGTATCGAGGAGGGATCAGCGATTCACCCCTCCACTTT
CASRYRGGISDSPLHF
>NA|TRBV7-9|TRBJ2-5|TRBD1
TGTGCCAGCAGCTTAGGGACAGGCCAAGAGACCCAGTACTTC
CASSLGTGQETQYF
>NA|TRBV5-1|TRBJ2-1|TRBD1
TGCGCCAGCAGCTTGGGGGACAGGGGGCACAATGAGCAGTTCTTC
CASSLGDRGHNEQFF
>NA|TRBV29-1|TRBJ1-5|NA
TGCAGCGTGGGGGACCCGGGTAGCAATCAGCCCCAGCATTTT
CSVGDPGSNQPQHF
>NA|TRBV5-1|TRBJ2-3|TRBD2
TGCGCCAGCAGTACCACTAGCGGCCAAACGCAGTATTTT
CASSTTSGQTQYF
>NA|TRBV14|TRBJ2-7|NA
TGTGCCAGCAGCCTCGGCTATGTGTACGAGCAGTACTTC
CASSLGYVYEQYF
>NA|TRBV6-5|TRBJ2-3|NA
TGTGCCAGCAGAGGGGACCTTTTTCGCACAGATACGCAGTATTTT
CASRGDLFRTDTQYF